The 29 T cell receptor beta chains given below trace back to one sample, sequenced in a study of patients and donors after allogeneic stem cell transplantation (dated by TCRdb to the early 2020s). The library came from RT-PCR. The instrument given in TCRdb is NextSeq 550. Through fastp at Q25 and MiXCR, TCRdb rebuilt clones from the public reads, retaining in-frame beta chains. Identical CDR3 protein sequences are pooled into one entry, listed with their most common genes and DNA. The sample records hundreds of thousands of distinct CDR3 sequences, 16% of which are singletons. The ten largest clones represent about 7% of the sample. Sample: blood, either unsorted or a sorted T cell fraction (not recorded which). The receptor source for this set is a human donor who was either an allogeneic HSCT recipient or a stem cell or donor lymphocyte infusion donor (not recorded which). It is not recorded whose cells these are; they may come from a transplant donor.

This clonotype appeared a few times. The gene calls are TRBV20-1 and TRBJ2-5; D is perhaps TRBD2 (5 bases). Per germline, CDR1 DFQATT and CDR2 SNEGSKA (reference sequence). There are 12 residues in the CDR3. Trimming shortened V by 7 bases and J by 1 base, and 10 bases separated the two germline ends. In DNA, the CDR3 is TGCAGTGGGGCGGGTGTCCAAGAGACCCAGTACTTC. Its translation: CSGAGVQETQYF.

The chain links TRBV20-1 to TRBJ2-5; TRBD1 matches at 7 bases. The CDR3 is 13 amino acids. After removal of 5 bases from V and 1 base from J, the junction contained 4 bases not matched to a gene. Germline CDR1 is DFQATT and CDR2 is SNEGSKA (reference sequence). In DNA form, the CDR3 reads TGCAGTGCTGCCCGGGACAGCCAAGAGACCCAGTACTTC. It codes for CSAARDSQETQYF.

In its sample, this clonotype was seen a few times. The genes are TRBV2 and TRBJ2-7; TRBD2 aligns across 12 bases. This CDR3 is 19 amino acids long. Losses at the gene ends were 4 bases for V and 2 bases for J; bases not matched to a gene: 15. The germline V gene has CDR1 SNHLY and CDR2 FYNNEI. CDR3 nucleotides: TGTGCCAGCAGTGGCTCCCTAGCGGGAGGGCCGAAAACTACCTACGAGCAGTACTTC. Translation: CASSGSLAGGPKTTYEQYF.

The rearrangement uses TRBV4-1 and TRBJ2-1; D is uncertain. CDR1 and CDR2 from the germline V gene are MGHRA and YSYEKL. The V end lost 4 bases, the J end lost 12 bases, and 10 bases lay between the germline ends. The CDR3 sequence is 11 residues long. The DNA for the CDR3 is TGCGCCAGCAGCCGCCCGAGCCGGCAGTTCTTC. It yields the protein CASSRPSRQFF.

This clonotype showed up just a few times. V gene TRBV4-1 combines with J gene TRBJ2-7, with 7 nucleotides matching TRBD2. The CDR3 is made up of 16 amino acids. Trimming at V came to 4 bases and at J to 2 bases, leaving 11 bases not matched to a gene. Germline-derived CDR1 and CDR2 are MGHRA and YSYEKL. The CDR3 loop is CASSLGLAANTYEQYF. The CDR3 DNA sequence: TGCGCCAGCAGCCTCGGGCTAGCGGCAAACACCTACGAGCAGTACTTC.

The chain has TRBV20-1 and TRBJ1-2; D is unclear. Trimming cost V 2 bases and J 5 bases, with 15 bases left between them. The CDR3 runs to 14 residues. Germline V gene data show CDR1 as DFQATT and CDR2 as SNEGSKA (reference sequence). CDR3: CSARREGLTYGYTF. DNA for the CDR3: TGCAGTGCTAGAAGGGAGGGCTTAACTTATGGCTACACCTTC.

This clonotype has more than one count but fewer than ten. V and J are TRBV11-3 and TRBJ2-1; D is ambiguous. V shed 2 bases and J shed 8 bases, with 13 bases lying between them. The CDR3 length is 14 residues. CDR1 and CDR2 from the germline V gene are SGHNT and YENEEA. As DNA, the CDR3 is TGTGCCAGCAGCTTAACGCAGGTCCATTATGAGCAGTTCTTC. It is translated as CASSLTQVHYEQFF.

This clonotype was observed a few times. The V call is TRBV10-3, the J call TRBJ2-7, with D possibly being TRBD1 (6 bases). The V end lost 3 bases, the J end lost 4 bases, and 16 bases lay between the germline ends. Germline V gives CDR1 ENHRY, CDR2 SYGVKD. The CDR3 contains 15 residues. CDR3 coding DNA: TGTGCCATCAGTGAATACGGACAGTTGCCTTACGAGCAGTACTTC. Translated: CAISEYGQLPYEQYF.

This clonotype was counted a few times. V gene TRBV7-9 combines with J gene TRBJ2-3; 8 bases are shared with TRBD2. This CDR3 has 14 amino acids. The germline gives CDR1 SEHNR, CDR2 FQNEAQ (reference sequence). J was trimmed by 1 base and V by 7 bases; bases with no gene match: 4. The CDR3 is CASTKAGGTDTQYF. The CDR3 DNA follows: TGTGCCAGCACCAAAGCGGGGGGCACAGATACGCAGTATTTT. Full variable domain (rest looked up from reference TRBV7-9 and TRBJ2-3): DTGVSQNPRHKITKRGQNVTFRCDPISEHNRLYWYRQTLGQGPEFLTYFQNEAQLEKSRLLSDRFSAERPKGSFSTLEIQRTEQGDSAMYLCASTKAGGTDTQYFGPGTRLTVL.

The chain joins TRBV20-1 to TRBJ2-7, with D tentatively TRBD1 or TRBD2 (7 bases each). Germline V gene data show CDR1 as DFQATT and CDR2 as SNEGSKA (reference sequence). This CDR3 comprises 15 residues. Trimming pared 0 bases from V and 2 bases from J, leaving 14 bases between. The CDR3 is CSARDVAGGAYEQYF. The CDR3 region has the DNA TGCAGTGCTAGAGATGTCGCAGGGGGGGCCTACGAGCAGTACTTC.

This clonotype has a handful of counts. The chain employs TRBV30 and TRBJ1-3, with unresolved D. This CDR3 is built from 16 residues. V gave up 1 base and J gave up 0 bases, with 13 bases separating them. CDR1 and CDR2 from the germline V gene are GTSNPN and SVGIG (reference sequence). The CDR3 protein is CAWSASRTGSGNTIYF. The CDR3 bases are TGTGCCTGGAGTGCAAGTCGGACGGGCTCTGGAAACACCATATATTTT.

The chain has TRBV12-3 or TRBV12-4 and TRBJ1-2; D possibly corresponds to TRBD1 (6 bases). Trimming left V 5 bases short and J 2 bases short, with 12 bases between. The CDR3 totals 14 residues. The CDR3 nucleotides are TGTGCCAGCAGTCAGACAGGCATGAACTATGGCTACACCTTC. Its translation: CASSQTGMNYGYTF.

The chain joins TRBV9 to TRBJ2-6; D possibly corresponds to TRBD2 (6 bases). Germline CDR1 and CDR2: SGDLS and YYNGEE. CDR3 length: 18 amino acids. V was trimmed by 6 bases and J by 0 bases, leaving 19 bases between them. In DNA form, the CDR3 reads TGTGCCAGCACCCTGGGCCCGGGAGTCAGCTCTGGGGCCAACGTCCTGACTTTC. Amino acids: CASTLGPGVSSGANVLTF.

This clonotype was observed a handful of times. This rearrangement joins TRBV7-9 to TRBJ2-4; D perhaps matches TRBD2 (6 bases). Germline V CDR1 and CDR2: SEHNR, FQNEAQ (reference sequence). V lost 5 bases and J lost 6, with 17 bases in between. The CDR3 length is 15 residues. CDR3 amino acids: CASSHPGTEGNIQYF. In DNA form, the CDR3 reads TGTGCCAGCAGCCATCCCGGGACGGAGGGAAACATTCAGTACTTC.

The V gene is TRBV24-1, the J gene TRBJ2-2; weak D call: TRBD2 (6 bases). Germline V lookup: CDR1 KGHDR, CDR2 SFDVKD. The CDR3 has 14 amino acids. V was clipped by 1 base and J by 6 bases, with 8 bases between them. The CDR3 nucleotides are TGTGCCACCAGTGATTTCACGGGAGCCGGGGAGCTGTTTTTT. Translation gives CATSDFTGAGELFF.

This clonotype was found many times. The rearrangement joins TRBV4-1 to TRBJ2-1; D possibly uses TRBD1 or TRBD2 (5 bases each). The length of the CDR3 is 17 residues. V lost 4 bases and J lost 5, with 21 bases in between. Germline-derived CDR1 and CDR2 are MGHRA and YSYEKL. This CDR3 reads CASSRDGWSNADNEQFF. The CDR3 DNA sequence: TGCGCCAGCAGCCGGGACGGCTGGTCGAATGCAGACAATGAGCAGTTCTTC.

V gene TRBV18 combines with J gene TRBJ1-3; D may be TRBD1 (6 bases). Germline CDR1 reads KGHSH; CDR2 reads LQKENI. With 6 bases removed from V and 0 bases from J, the gap between germline ends came to 15 bases. The CDR3 runs 16 residues. For the CDR3, the DNA is TGTGCCAGCTCTGGGACAAGCCTTTCCTCTGGAAACACCATATATTTT. Amino acid sequence: CASSGTSLSSGNTIYF.

The chain employs TRBV6-2 or TRBV6-3 and TRBJ1-2, with D tentatively TRBD1 (5 bases). V was pared by 2 bases and J by 7 bases, with 11 bases between. Germline V gene data show CDR1 as MNHEY and CDR2 as SVGEGT. The CDR3 runs 13 residues. CDR3 DNA: TGTGCCAGCAGTTACAGTGGTGGGGCTGGCTACACCTTC. Protein: CASSYSGGAGYTF.

This clonotype showed up just a few times. The chain couples TRBV9 to TRBJ2-5; D may match TRBD1 or TRBD2 (6 bases each). Trimming pared 4 bases from V and 4 bases from J, leaving 20 bases between. Germline loops: CDR1 SGDLS, CDR2 YYNGEE. The CDR3 contains 16 residues. The CDR3 region has the DNA TGTGCCAGCAGCCAAACGCGGCTAGGGGGAGGAGAGACCCAGTACTTC. Translation gives CASSQTRLGGGETQYF.

V and J are TRBV9 and TRBJ2-7; maybe TRBD1 (6 bases). The V gene's germline CDR1 is SGDLS and CDR2 YYNGEE. This CDR3 spans 14 amino acids. Trimming stripped 4 bases from V and 2 bases from J, with 13 bases between. As DNA, the CDR3 is TGTGCCAGCAGCCCCCGACAGGCTCCCTACGAGCAGTACTTC. Translation: CASSPRQAPYEQYF.

This clonotype was picked up a small number of times. V gene TRBV18 combines with J gene TRBJ2-7; D is ambiguous. V was shortened by 1 base and J by 5 bases, with 12 bases between the two germline ends. Germline CDR1 KGHSH, CDR2 LQKENI. The CDR3 is made up of 14 amino acids. The CDR3 spells CASSPRFGVDEQYF. The CDR3 nucleotides read TGTGCCAGCTCACCACGCTTTGGGGTGGACGAGCAGTACTTC. Full variable domain (rest looked up from reference TRBV18 and TRBJ2-7): NAGVMQNPRHLVRRRGQEARLRCSPMKGHSHVYWYRQLPEEGLKFMVYLQKENIIDESGMPKERFSAEFPKEGPSILRIQQVVRGDSAAYFCASSPRFGVDEQYFGPGTRLTVT.

This clonotype has only one observation. The chain employs TRBV6-1 and TRBJ2-1; 7 positions match TRBD2. With 6 bases clipped from V and 3 bases from J, the junction kept 11 bases outside the gene matches. Per the germline V gene, CDR1 is MNHNS and CDR2 is SASEGT. This CDR3 is 16 amino acids long. The CDR3 DNA follows: TGTGCCAGCAGACTCAGTAGCGGGTCCCACTACAATGAGCAGTTCTTC. Protein product: CASRLSSGSHYNEQFF.

Written as DNA, the CDR3 is TGTGCCAGCAGGTCCGGCAGGGGGCGGCGGGAAAAACTGTTTTTT. Translating gives CASRSGRGRREKLFF. This chain joins TRBV3-1 and TRBJ1-4; 8 bases are a match to TRBD1. Trimming cost V 6 bases and J 8 bases; bases outside gene matches: 11. The germline V gene has CDR1 LGHDT and CDR2 YNNKEL (reference sequence). The CDR3 extends over 15 amino acids.

The V and J genes are TRBV19 and TRBJ1-5; D gene uncertain. CDR1 and CDR2 from the germline V gene are LNHDA and SQIVND (reference sequence). The CDR3 loop spans 13 amino acids. Deletions cut 5 bases from V and 5 bases from J, with 10 bases between. The CDR3 loop is CASSSALYQPQHF. In DNA, the CDR3 is TGTGCCAGTAGTTCGGCTTTATATCAGCCCCAGCATTTT.

The rearrangement uses TRBV10-3 and TRBJ1-5; maybe TRBD1 (5 bases). CDR3 length equals 15 residues. The V gene lost 5 bases and the J gene lost 4 bases, with 15 bases spanning the gap. From germline, CDR1 is ENHRY and CDR2 SYGVKD. The CDR3: CAISQTGARNQPQHF. In DNA, the CDR3 is TGTGCCATCAGTCAAACAGGAGCTAGAAATCAGCCCCAGCATTTT.

CDR3 DNA: TGTGCCACCAGTGATCCGGGGAGGCGCACAGATACGCAGTATTTT. Its translation is CATSDPGRRTDTQYF. This chain uses TRBV24-1 with TRBJ2-3, with D possibly TRBD2 on 6 matching bases. The CDR3 is made up of 15 amino acids. Looked up from germline, CDR1 is KGHDR and CDR2 is SFDVKD. V dropped 3 bases and J dropped 1 base, with 10 bases sitting between them.

This clonotype occurred a few times. This sequence joins TRBV3-1 and TRBJ2-4, with D perhaps matching TRBD2 (6 bases). Germline V gives CDR1 LGHDT, CDR2 YNNKEL (reference sequence). The CDR3 is made up of 13 amino acids. The ends were cut back, 1 base at V and 6 bases at J, with 7 bases in the middle. The CDR3 bases are TGTGCCAGCAGCCAAGGACTAGGAAACATTCAGTACTTC. Its translation: CASSQGLGNIQYF. Together with reference TRBV3-1 and TRBJ2-4, the CDR3 gives the full variable domain: DTAVSQTPKYLVTQMGNDKSIKCEQNLGHDTMYWYKQDSKKFLKIMFSYNNKELIINETVPNRFSPKSPDKAHLNLHINSLELGDSAVYFCASSQGLGNIQYFGAGTRLSVL.

This chain connects TRBV6-1 to TRBJ2-2; 7 nucleotides match TRBD1. The CDR3 has 14 residues. Germline CDR1 and CDR2: MNHNS and SASEGT. The ends lost 6 bases at V and 7 bases at J; junction bases unmatched: 8. The CDR3 spells CASRQGRVIGELFF. The CDR3 DNA is TGTGCCAGCAGACAGGGGCGGGTTATCGGGGAGCTGTTTTTT.

This chain uses TRBV6-5 with TRBJ1-5; D ambiguous. Trimming shortened V by 0 bases and J by 4 bases, and 13 bases separated the two germline ends. The CDR3 is 16 residues long. Germline V gene data show CDR1 as MNHEY and CDR2 as SVGAGI. CDR3 DNA: TGTGCCAGCAGTTACTCAGGTCCAGGTACAAATCAGCCCCAGCATTTT. This sequence encodes CASSYSGPGTNQPQHF.